This T cell receptor beta chain came from a study of blood T cells in healthy people across ages (dated by TCRdb to the mid-2010s). About the investigation overall: In model experiments, template switching captured roughly one uniquely barcoded TCR beta cDNA molecule for every two T cells. Using deep sequencing normalized with unique cDNA molecular identifiers, the study measured how TCR beta repertoire diversity changes with age. Donors were grouped into four age groups: young (average approximately 16 years), middle-aged (around 39), aged (around 62) and long-lived (about 89). To avoid experimental bias, donors of different ages were distributed randomly across sequencing lanes. For two donors (one aged 18 to 29 and one aged 80 or older), the study analyzed two additional independent replicas of 1 million unique cDNA reads from the same blood draw.

Donors were roughly 40 systemically healthy Caucasian individuals from Russia aged roughly 6 to 95 years. Each donor gave about 9.7 milliliters of peripheral blood, drawn into EDTA-treated Vacutainer tubes. PBMCs were isolated by Ficoll-Paque density-gradient centrifugation, with at least 6 million obtained per sample. Total RNA was extracted from PBMCs with Trizol reagent, with at least 6 micrograms obtained per sample. The percentages of naive CD45RAhigh/CD27high T cells were determined by flow cytometry on a PBMC aliquot from every donor. Libraries were constructed by 5' RACE. The run used an Illumina HiSeq 2500. A second PCR of roughly 7 to 12 cycles was performed with a sample-barcoded 5' primer and a J-beta primer mix. A unique molecular identifier was introduced onto each TCR beta cDNA molecule by a template-switch 5' adaptor carrying 12 random nucleotides. Each sample yielded at least 3 million CDR3-containing paired-end reads. All of the RNA was converted into first-strand cDNA using the Mint cDNA synthesis kit, with a TRBC-specific oligonucleotide serving as the primer. All cDNA was treated with uracil-DNA glycosylase and then went through a first 18-cycle PCR with the universal primers M1SS and BC2_uni_R. The study's processing was this. Normalization of each sample was performed by random selection of 1 million high-quality reads, each carrying a distinct molecular identifier. Reads sharing molecular identifiers were discarded rather than binned into consensus sequences. MiTCR, with a Q25 quality threshold and the strictest error-elimination algorithm, was used for CDR3 identification, clonotype clustering and error correction. Lower-bound total TCR beta diversity was estimated with a nonparametric unseen species model using Euler transformation. TCRdb's own reprocessing of the public reads used fastp at Q25 and MiXCR and kept productive beta chains. One record per CDR3 amino acid sequence lists the most common genes and DNA. The V and J calls, along with clone size, are taken from TCRdb and not from the paper's own processing. The sample table records approximately 1.5 million distinct CDR3 sequences; about 31% of these occur just once. Around 11% of the sample belongs to the ten largest clones.

On the study overall, not on this receptor specifically: The CMV infection status of donors was not known, potentially confounding age-related changes in expanded clonotypes. As age increased, observed TCR beta diversity per million T cells dropped in a roughly linear way, and a significant reduction was already evident by age 40. Observed TCR beta diversity correlated strongly with the percentage of naive T cells measured by flow cytometry. Since profiling was done on bulk unsorted PBMCs, naive and antigen-experienced compartments could not be conclusively compared. The long-lived group showed more naive CD4+ T cells, fewer expanded clones and increased TCR diversity than the aged group, suggesting age selection. Total diversity estimates from one million sequenced T cells were considered lower bounds and underestimates.

V is shortened by 5 bases, J by 7 bases, and the region joining them spans 14 bases. Its CDR3 holds 13 amino acids, cysteine through phenylalanine. This entry keeps only the CDR3 DNA: 39 bases, framed from base 1. Based on the germline V gene, the CDR1 and CDR2 sequences are SNHLY and FYNNEI. This clonotype was recorded a few times. Its antigen remains unidentified. No much larger clone exists at a distance of one base, and base qualities are not known. The receptor's source is a woman in her 30s in good health. Sequenced sample: blood. The chain employs TRBV2 and TRBJ2-5, with a tentative D gene TRBD2 over 5 matching bases. The CDR3 region: CASSPKGRGTQYF. The nucleotide sequence is TGTGCCAGCAGTCCCAAGGGCCGGGGGACCCAGTACTTC.